Here is one T cell receptor (beta chain) with its context. Data came from immunoSEQ multiplex PCR; TCRdb stores just in-frame clones and leaves some out. The sample shows about 260,000 clones, approximately 86% of them seen only once. This entry belongs to a study of blood T cell repertoires in COVID-19. There are 16 residues in the CDR3. In germline, CDR1 is SGHDN, CDR2 FVKESK. The V and J ends lost 4 bases and 3 bases, in that order; junction bases with no gene match: 7. Sequencing used peripheral blood. This TCR was recovered from a man aged 40-49 years who had recovered from COVID-19. The chain employs TRBV14 and TRBJ2-1, with 9 bases fitting TRBD2. CDR3 sequence reads: CASSPLTSGGYNEQFF. CDR3 DNA: TGTGCCAGCAGCCCTTTGACTAGCGGAGGCTACAATGAGCAGTTCTTC.